These T cell receptor beta chains were read from a single sample in a study of blood T cells in healthy people across ages. TCRdb reprocessed the 5' RACE reads with MiXCR, giving one entry per CDR3 protein. The data show 700,000 to 950,000 distinct CDR3 sequences, roughly 50% seen once. The sample was blood. The receptor source for this set is a man under 40 in good health. The CDR3 runs from the conserved cysteine through the conserved F or W. The order of the fields is D gene, clone size, V gene, J gene, CDR3 DNA, CDR3 protein. A D gene is named only where the DNA matches it firmly. Clone size is not always given. Where it is, it says once, few, many or a class for expanded clones.

TRBD1	.	TRBV7-8	TRBJ2-7	TGTGCCAGCAGCTTCCGGACAGGGAACTGCGAGCAGTACTTC	CASSFRTGNCEQYF
.	few	TRBV29-1	TRBJ2-7	TGCAGCGTTGAAGATCGGTCCTACGAGCAGTACTTC	CSVEDRSYEQYF
.	.	TRBV10-2	TRBJ1-6	TGCGCCAGCAACACAGGGATGCATAATTCACCCCTCCACTTT	CASNTGMHNSPLHF
TRBD2	.	TRBV7-2	TRBJ2-7	TGTGCCAGTACCTGGTACGGCGGGGGGGACACATTCTACGAGCAGTACTTC	CASTWYGGGDTFYEQYF
.	.	TRBV10-2	TRBJ2-6	TGCGCCAGCAGTGAGGCCTGGGGGTTCTCTGGGGCCAACGTCCTGACTTTC	CASSEAWGFSGANVLTF
TRBD2	few	TRBV28	TRBJ2-1	TGTGCCAGCAGTCCCCGACTAGCGCGTGAGCAGTTCTTC	CASSPRLAREQFF
TRBD2	.	TRBV29-1	TRBJ2-1	TGCAGCGTTGAGATTACTAGCGACAATGAGCAGTTCTTC	CSVEITSDNEQFF
.	few	TRBV29-1	TRBJ2-7	TGCAGCGTTGAAGATCCCAGGGCCGGCTACGAGCAGTACTTC	CSVEDPRAGYEQYF
.	.	TRBV7-9	TRBJ2-5	TGTGCCAGCAGCTCGTCGACTTATCAAGAGACCCAGTACTTC	CASSSSTYQETQYF
TRBD1	.	TRBV7-9	TRBJ2-5	TGTGCCAGCAGCCCACAGGGGTTCGGAGAGACCCAGTACTTC	CASSPQGFGETQYF
.	.	TRBV20-1	TRBJ1-1	TGCAGTGCTAGAGCTGGGAACAATGAAGCTTTCTTT	CSARAGNNEAFF
.	few	TRBV6-5	TRBJ1-2	TGTGCCAGCAGTCCCGGACGGCTGTATGGCTACACCTTC	CASSPGRLYGYTF
.	.	TRBV29-1	TRBJ2-2	TGCAGCGTTGCGGCGGCGGGGCGGGGCGGAAACACCGGGGAGCTGTTTTTT	CSVAAAGRGGNTGELFF
TRBD2	.	TRBV5-1	TRBJ2-3	TGCGCCAGCGGGGCTAGCGGGGGAACAGATACGCAGTATTTT	CASGASGGTDTQYF
TRBD2	.	TRBV3-1	TRBJ2-1	TGTGCCAGCAGCGTTAGCGGGGAAGGACAGTTCTTC	CASSVSGEGQFF
.	.	TRBV7-2	TRBJ2-3	TGTGCCAGCAGTTTGGACAACACAGATACGCAGTATTTT	CASSLDNTDTQYF
.	few	TRBV12-3/TRBV12-4	TRBJ1-5	TGTGCCAGTAGGACAGTAAATCAGCCCCAGCATTTT	CASRTVNQPQHF
.	few	TRBV27	TRBJ2-1	TGTGCCAGCAGTTTCAGGGACGAAAACAATGAGCAGTTCTTC	CASSFRDENNEQFF
.	few	TRBV20-1	TRBJ2-5	TGCAGTGCTCATCAGAGGGACACTCTGTGGGAGACCCAGTACTTC	CSAHQRDTLWETQYF
TRBD1	.	TRBV6-2/TRBV6-3	TRBJ2-7	TGTGCCAGCAGTTCCAAAACAGGGGCGTACGAGCAGTACTTC	CASSSKTGAYEQYF